This T cell receptor beta chain was recovered during a study of shared clonotypes between healthy human individuals. This CDR3 has 15 residues. Deletions cut 3 bases from V and 2 bases from J, with 12 bases between. Germline values: CDR1 SGDLS, CDR2 YYNGEE. Measured with immunoSEQ multiplex PCR; TCRdb has only the in-frame clones, and not every one. The sample contains about 2.2 million clones, about 94% of which appear only once. CD45RO-negative, CCR7-positively selected cells formed the naive CD8 fraction, excluding terminally differentiated effector memory CD45RA+ cells. The genes are TRBV9 and TRBJ1-3; tentatively, D is TRBD1 (6 bases). This receptor was identified in a man between 18 and 29 years old in good health. Some clones in this sample may be carry-over from other donors' samples. Sample: naive CD8+ T cells from PBMCs. The DNA for the CDR3 is TGTGCCAGCAGCGCCAACACAGGGACTGGAAACACCATATATTTT. It codes for CASSANTGTGNTIYF.